The 5 T cell receptor beta chains below were found in one sample sequenced in a study of post-analysis software for immune sequencing data. The study's findings and limits: A handful of TRBV segments (TRBV5-6, TRBV5-1 and TRBV20-1 among them) occurred more frequently in patients than in controls.

Carried by the TCR beta cDNA libraries were unique molecular identifiers. TCRdb itself ran the PCR reads through MiXCR, one entry per CDR3 protein. The data show about 770,000 distinct CDR3 sequences, with roughly 46% seen just once and approximately 4.4% held by the top ten. The antigens these receptors bind are not known. The sample comprised blood. These receptor sequences come from a girl between 5 and 17 years old with multiple sclerosis.

This clonotype was seen a few times. The rearrangement uses TRBV20-1 and TRBJ2-1; the match to TRBD2 covers 7 bases. Germline assignment: CDR1 DFQATT and CDR2 SNEGSKA (reference sequence). CDR3 length: 15 amino acids. Trimming at V came to 5 bases and at J to 4 bases, leaving 11 bases not matched to a gene. The CDR3 is CSAFAGARLYNEQFF. In nucleotides, the CDR3 is TGCAGTGCTTTTGCGGGAGCCCGACTTTACAATGAGCAGTTCTTC.

The chain couples TRBV5-1 to TRBJ2-3; the D gene is possibly TRBD2 (6 bases). The CDR3 totals 15 residues. Germline CDR1 SGHRS, CDR2 YFSETQ. Trimming stripped 0 bases from V and 5 bases from J, with 13 bases between. The CDR3 is CASSLAGVSGDTQYF. Here the CDR3 DNA reads TGCGCCAGCAGCTTGGCGGGGGTTTCTGGAGATACGCAGTATTTT.

The chain combines TRBV5-5 with TRBJ1-1, with a weak D call TRBD1 (5 bases). Trimming left V 4 bases short and J 8 bases short, with 12 bases between. The length of the CDR3 is 12 residues. Germline V CDR1 and CDR2: SGHKS, YYEKEE (reference sequence). CDR3 loop: CASSPSGAEAFF. The CDR3 bases are TGTGCCAGCAGCCCCTCCGGGGCCGAAGCTTTCTTT.

This chain links TRBV12-3 or TRBV12-4 with TRBJ1-1; D is uncertain. The CDR3 has 15 residues. V was pared by 5 bases and J by 0 bases, with 13 bases between. This CDR3 is CASSRESFVNTEAFF. In nucleotides, the CDR3 is TGTGCCAGCAGTCGAGAGTCGTTCGTGAACACTGAAGCTTTCTTT.

The V gene is TRBV3-1, the J gene TRBJ2-1; D not resolved. This CDR3 contains 15 residues. V lost 0 bases and J 2 bases, leaving 8 bases between the germline ends. Germline V CDR1 and CDR2: LGHDT, YNNKEL (reference sequence). The CDR3: CASSQEAEAYNEQFF. CDR3 coding DNA: TGTGCCAGCAGCCAAGAGGCGGAAGCCTACAATGAGCAGTTCTTC.